This T cell receptor (beta chain) comes out of a study of tumor-infiltrating lymphocytes in primary liver carcinoma. Study-wide findings and caveats: Compared with tumor region pairs, tumor-adjacent and tumor-blood pairs overlapped less.

Co-extracted RNA and DNA came from about 19-30 mg of unsorted bulk tissue. About this clonotype itself: Its antigen is unknown. The junction and the germline gene differ at one end; a read error may be behind it.

Total RNA (approximately 450 ng) served as template for TCR beta cDNA synthesis primed by a constant-region primer. Libraries for TCR beta were built through three nested multiplex PCR rounds, which together made up a slightly modified ARM-PCR procedure. The study ran its first two PCR rounds for 9 to 10 cycles each, using TRBV1-TRBV30 forward primers and a C-beta reverse primer. TCRdb redid the calling of the multiplex PCR reads with MiXCR, one entry per CDR3 protein. Of approximately 88,000 distinct CDR3 sequences in the sample, about 70% were seen once. The CDR3 is 14 residues long. Germline values: CDR1 SGHAT, CDR2 FQNNGV.

The specimen was tumor-adjacent normal liver tissue. The source is a man aged 35-49 years with primary liver carcinoma and hepatitis B virus infection. The chain uses TRBV11-2 and TRBJ2-2, with D tentatively TRBD2 (5 bases). The CDR3 DNA follows: TGTGCCAGCAACTTCGGATCGAACACCGGGGAGCTGTTCTTT. Translating it yields CASNFGSNTGELFF.